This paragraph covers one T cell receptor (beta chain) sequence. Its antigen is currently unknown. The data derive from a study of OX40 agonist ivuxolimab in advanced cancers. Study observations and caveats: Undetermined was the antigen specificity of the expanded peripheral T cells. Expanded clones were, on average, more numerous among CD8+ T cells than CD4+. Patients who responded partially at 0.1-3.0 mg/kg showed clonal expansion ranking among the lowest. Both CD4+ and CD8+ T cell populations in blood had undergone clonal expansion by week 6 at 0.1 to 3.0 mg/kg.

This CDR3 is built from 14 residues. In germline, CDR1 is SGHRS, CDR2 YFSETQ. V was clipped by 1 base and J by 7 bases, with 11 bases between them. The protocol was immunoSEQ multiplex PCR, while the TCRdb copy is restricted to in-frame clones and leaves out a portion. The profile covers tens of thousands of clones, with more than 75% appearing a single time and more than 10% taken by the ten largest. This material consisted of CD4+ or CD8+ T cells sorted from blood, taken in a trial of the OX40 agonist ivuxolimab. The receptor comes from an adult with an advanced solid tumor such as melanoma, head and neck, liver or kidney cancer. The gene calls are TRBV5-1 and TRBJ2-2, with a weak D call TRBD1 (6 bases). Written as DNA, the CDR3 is TGCGCCAGCAGCTTGTTGGGGGCCGGCGGGGAGCTGTTTTTT. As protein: CASSLLGAGGELFF.